One and the same sample provided the 19 T cell receptor beta chains below, sequenced in a study of cytomegalovirus exposure and HLA in healthy donors. TCRdb's copy holds only in-frame clones and misses some; the assay was immunoSEQ multiplex PCR. The data hold a few hundred thousand clones, with around 90% observed a single time. Sequencing was performed on PBMCs. These receptors originate from a woman aged 18 to 35 in good health and CMV-seronegative.

The genes are TRBV28 and TRBJ1-4; 9 bases align to TRBD1. Germline V CDR1 and CDR2: MDHEN, SYDVKM. The CDR3 runs to 12 residues. The ends lost 2 bases at V and 13 bases at J; junction bases unmatched: 2. The CDR3 DNA reads as TGTGCCAGCAGTTTAAGGGGACAGGGACTGTTTTTT. This translates into CASSLRGQGLFF. The full variable domain, in which reference TRBV28 and TRBJ1-4 provide the parts outside the CDR3, is DVKVTQSSRYLVKRTGEKVFLECVQDMDHENMFWYRQDPGLGLRLIYFSYDVKMKEKGDIPEGYSVSREKKERFSLILESASTNQTSMYLCASSLRGQGLFFGSGTQLSVL.

This chain joins TRBV29-1 and TRBJ2-1; the match to TRBD2 covers 11 bases. Germline CDR1 reads SQVTM; CDR2 reads ANQGSEA. With 4 bases clipped from V and 7 bases from J, the junction kept 12 bases outside the gene matches. The CDR3 loop spans 16 amino acids. The CDR3 protein is CSVVGSPLAGANEQFF. CDR3 in DNA: TGCAGCGTTGTTGGAAGCCCACTAGCGGGGGCAAATGAGCAGTTCTTC.

This chain uses TRBV27 with TRBJ1-1, with a weak D call TRBD1 (6 bases). The CDR3 contains 13 residues. Trimming took 6 bases from V and 1 from J, leaving 9 bases between them. From germline, CDR1 is MNHEY and CDR2 SMNVEV (reference sequence). This chain's CDR3 is CASRGATNTEAFF. CDR3 nucleotide sequence: TGTGCCAGCAGGGGGGCTACGAACACTGAAGCTTTCTTT.

V is TRBV7-2 and J is TRBJ2-1; D unclear. This CDR3 is 15 amino acids long. Germline CDR1 reads SGHTA; CDR2 reads FQGNSA. Between the trimmed V and J ends, which lost 5 bases and 2 bases, there was a span of 13 bases. CDR3 coding DNA: TGTGCCAGCAGCCGATACTTCCATACCTACAATGAGCAGTTCTTC. This codes for CASSRYFHTYNEQFF.

This chain connects TRBV29-1 to TRBJ1-3; 11 bases fit TRBD1. CDR1 and CDR2 (germline): SQVTM, ANQGSEA. The CDR3 consists of 16 residues. J was trimmed by 5 bases and V by 0 bases; bases with no gene match: 6. DNA of the CDR3: TGCAGCGTTGAAGATCTGGGACAGGGGGAGAGAAACACCATATATTTT. Translated, it gives CSVEDLGQGERNTIYF.

The chain links TRBV4-1 to TRBJ2-5, with 12 bases matching TRBD2. Germline V gene sequence: CDR1 MGHRA, CDR2 YSYEKL. V dropped 4 bases and J dropped 2; count of bases not matched to a gene: 5. The CDR3 spans 16 residues. CDR3 DNA sequence: TGCGCCAGCAGCCCTAGCGGGGGGGCGATACAAGAGACCCAGTACTTC. Its translation: CASSPSGGAIQETQYF.

The V and J genes are TRBV2 and TRBJ1-2; no clear D. The CDR3 spans 11 residues. The V end lost 3 bases, the J end lost 8 bases, and 7 bases lay between the germline ends. Germline V gene sequence: CDR1 SNHLY, CDR2 FYNNEI. Here the CDR3 reads CASSDEGGYTF. As DNA, the CDR3 is TGTGCCAGCAGTGACGAGGGAGGCTACACCTTC.

This chain links TRBV2 with TRBJ1-2; D remains unclear. Between the trimmed V and J ends, which lost 10 bases and 6 bases, there was a span of 21 bases. Germline V lookup: CDR1 SNHLY, CDR2 FYNNEI. The CDR3 runs to 14 residues. The CDR3 DNA is TGTGCCATCCTTCCTGGGGTCGGGAAAAATGGCTACACCTTC. Its protein is CAILPGVGKNGYTF.

The genes are TRBV6-5 and TRBJ2-2; 8 bases are shared with TRBD2. Trimming took 4 bases from V and 5 from J; bases not matched to a gene: 3. Germline CDR1 MNHEY, CDR2 SVGAGI. This CDR3 has 14 amino acids. In nucleotides, the CDR3 is TGTGCCAGCAGTTTCGGGGGGGGTACCGGGGAGCTGTTTTTT. This encodes CASSFGGGTGELFF.

This chain joins TRBV14 and TRBJ2-7; the match to TRBD2 covers 14 bases. This CDR3 has 15 amino acids. Germline V gene data show CDR1 as SGHDN and CDR2 as FVKESK. V lost 3 bases, J lost 4 bases, and 2 bases stayed unmatched. The CDR3, as DNA: TGTGCCAGCAGCCAGACTAGCGGGGGGGCTTACGAGCAGTACTTC. It specifies CASSQTSGGAYEQYF.

The chain carries TRBV29-1 and TRBJ1-5; 12 bases line up with TRBD1. Trimming at V came to 7 bases and at J to 7 bases, leaving 11 bases not matched to a gene. The CDR3 runs 15 residues. Germline V gene lookup returns CDR1 SQVTM and CDR2 ANQGSEA. The CDR3 region has the DNA TGCAGCGGACACCGGGACAGGGGGCAGGAACAGCCCCAGCATTTT. Translation: CSGHRDRGQEQPQHF.

This clone was seen once. V usage is TRBV7-9 and J usage is TRBJ2-7; D may be TRBD1 (5 bases). This CDR3 is 15 amino acids long. The germline CDR1 and CDR2 sequences are SEHNR and FQNEAQ (reference sequence). Trimming left V 1 base short and J 3 bases short, with 13 bases between. The CDR3 coding sequence is TGTGCCAGCAGCTTAGAACTGGGGCCAGGCTACGAGCAGTACTTC. Residues: CASSLELGPGYEQYF.

This clone was detected once. For the CDR3, the DNA is TGTGCCAGCAGCACCGACAGTTACACTGAAGCTTTCTTT. Its protein product is CASSTDSYTEAFF. The chain carries TRBV7-3 and TRBJ1-1, with TRBD1 as a possible D gene (5 bases). The CDR3 length is 13 residues. Germline V gene sequence: CDR1 SGHTA, CDR2 FQGTGA. Trimming took 5 bases from V and 3 from J, leaving 10 bases between them.

This chain joins TRBV28 and TRBJ2-3, with D perhaps TRBD2 (7 bases). The CDR3 spans 16 residues. V gave up 5 bases and J gave up 4 bases, with 19 bases separating them. Germline CDR1 and CDR2: MDHEN and SYDVKM. Here the CDR3 reads CASSPPEGGVPDTQYF. The CDR3 DNA reads as TGTGCCAGCAGTCCCCCGGAGGGGGGGGTGCCAGATACGCAGTATTTT.

The table lists this clone with a count of one. V and J are TRBV2 and TRBJ1-1; 10 positions agree with TRBD1. Germline trimming cut 6 bases from V and 0 bases from J; bases unmatched to any gene: 1. Germline values: CDR1 SNHLY, CDR2 FYNNEI. CDR3 length: 14 amino acids. CDR3 protein: CASSGQGVNTEAFF. CDR3 nucleotides: TGTGCCAGCAGCGGACAGGGGGTGAACACTGAAGCTTTCTTT.

The rearrangement uses TRBV28 and TRBJ2-7, with D perhaps matching TRBD1 or TRBD2 (5 bases each). This CDR3 spans 13 amino acids. V dropped 5 bases and J dropped 3 bases, with 11 bases sitting between them. CDR1 and CDR2 (germline): MDHEN, SYDVKM. The CDR3 is CASSLPGGYEQYV. The CDR3 DNA is TGTGCCAGCAGTCTCCCTGGGGGCTACGAGCAGTACGTC.

This chain joins TRBV6-6 and TRBJ1-1; D is unresolved. Germline assignment: CDR1 MNHNY and CDR2 SVGAGI (reference sequence). Trimming removed 6 bases at V and 1 base at J, with 15 bases between. The CDR3 sequence is 15 residues long. CDR3 in DNA: TGTGCCAGCAGCCTCGGGGTCAGGACGAACACTGAAGCTTTCTTT. Amino acids: CASSLGVRTNTEAFF.

This chain connects TRBV11-2 to TRBJ1-3; D unresolved. The CDR3 loop spans 14 amino acids. Trimming stripped 5 bases from V and 0 bases from J, with 8 bases between. Germline loops: CDR1 SGHAT, CDR2 FQNNGV. CDR3 DNA: TGTGCCAGCAGCCCAAGAGGCTCTGGAAACACCATATATTTT. The encoded protein is CASSPRGSGNTIYF.

The V gene is TRBV6-4, the J gene TRBJ1-1, with D unresolved. This CDR3 region has 13 residues. Germline assignment: CDR1 MRHNA and CDR2 SNTAGT. The ends were cut back, 8 bases at V and 5 bases at J, with 15 bases in the middle. The CDR3 is CASSREGGTEAFF. CDR3 DNA sequence: TGTGCCAGCTCTCGGGAGGGCGGAACTGAAGCTTTCTTT.